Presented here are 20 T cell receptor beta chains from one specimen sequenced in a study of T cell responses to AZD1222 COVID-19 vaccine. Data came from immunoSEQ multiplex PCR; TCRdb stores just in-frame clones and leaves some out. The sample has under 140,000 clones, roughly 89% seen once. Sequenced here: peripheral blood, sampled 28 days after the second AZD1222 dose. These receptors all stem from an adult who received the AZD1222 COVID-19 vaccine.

The CDR3 sequence: CASSRGSHTEAFF. The CDR3 DNA reads as TGTGCCAGCAGCAGGGGGTCGCACACTGAAGCTTTCTTT. The V gene is TRBV7-9, the J gene TRBJ1-1, with a weak D call TRBD1 (6 bases). V lost 5 bases and J lost 3, with 10 bases in between. Per germline, CDR1 SEHNR and CDR2 FQNEAQ (reference sequence). The CDR3 length is 13 residues.

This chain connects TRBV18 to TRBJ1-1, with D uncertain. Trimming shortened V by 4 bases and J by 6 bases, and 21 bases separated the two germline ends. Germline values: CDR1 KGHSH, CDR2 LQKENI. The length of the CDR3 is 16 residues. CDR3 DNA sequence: TGTGCCAGCTCACTCCGGGCCAGCACCCTGGGCGCTGAAGCTTTCTTT. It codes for CASSLRASTLGAEAFF.

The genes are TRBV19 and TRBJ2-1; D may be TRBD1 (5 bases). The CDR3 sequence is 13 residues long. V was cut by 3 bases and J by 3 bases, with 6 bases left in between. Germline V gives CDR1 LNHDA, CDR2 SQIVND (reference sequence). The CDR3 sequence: CASSMDNYNEQFF. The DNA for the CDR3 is TGTGCCAGTAGTATGGACAACTACAATGAGCAGTTCTTC.

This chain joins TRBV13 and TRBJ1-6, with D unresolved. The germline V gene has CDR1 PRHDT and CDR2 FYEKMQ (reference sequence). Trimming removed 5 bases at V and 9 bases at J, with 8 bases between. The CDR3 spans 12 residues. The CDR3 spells CASSLVRSPLHF. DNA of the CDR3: TGTGCCAGCAGCCTTGTGCGTTCACCCCTCCACTTT.

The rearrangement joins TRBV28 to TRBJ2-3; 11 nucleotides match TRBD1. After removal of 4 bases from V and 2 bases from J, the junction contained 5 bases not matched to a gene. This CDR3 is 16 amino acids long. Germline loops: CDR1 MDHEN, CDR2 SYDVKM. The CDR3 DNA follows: TGTGCCAGCAGTTCCTTGGGACAGGGGGACACAGATACGCAGTATTTT. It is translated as CASSSLGQGDTDTQYF.

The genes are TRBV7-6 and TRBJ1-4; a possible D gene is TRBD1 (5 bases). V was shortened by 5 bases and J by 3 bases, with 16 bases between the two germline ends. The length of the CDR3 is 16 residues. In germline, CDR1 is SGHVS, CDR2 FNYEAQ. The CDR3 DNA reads TGTGCCAGCAGCCCCCTTGGTGGGACGGCTAATGAAAAACTGTTTTTT. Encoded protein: CASSPLGGTANEKLFF.

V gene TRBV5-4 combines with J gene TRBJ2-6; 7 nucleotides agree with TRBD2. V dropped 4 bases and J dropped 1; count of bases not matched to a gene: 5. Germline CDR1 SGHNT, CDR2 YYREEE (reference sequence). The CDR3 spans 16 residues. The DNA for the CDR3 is TGTGCCAGCAGCCTTCGCGGGGGTTCTGGGGCCAACGTCCTGACTTTC. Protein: CASSLRGGSGANVLTF.

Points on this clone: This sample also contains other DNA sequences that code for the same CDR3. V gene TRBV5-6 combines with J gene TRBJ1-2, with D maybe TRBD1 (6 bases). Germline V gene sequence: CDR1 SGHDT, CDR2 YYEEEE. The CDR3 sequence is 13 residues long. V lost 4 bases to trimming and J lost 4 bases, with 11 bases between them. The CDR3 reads CASSPGQSYGYTF. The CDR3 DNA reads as TGTGCCAGCAGCCCGGGACAAAGCTATGGCTACACCTTC.

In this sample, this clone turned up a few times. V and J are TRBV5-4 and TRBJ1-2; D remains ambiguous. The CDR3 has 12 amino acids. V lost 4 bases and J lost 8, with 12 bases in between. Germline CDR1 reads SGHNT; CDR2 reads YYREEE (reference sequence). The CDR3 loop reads CASSQRNWGYTF. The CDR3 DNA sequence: TGTGCCAGCAGCCAAAGAAACTGGGGCTACACCTTC.

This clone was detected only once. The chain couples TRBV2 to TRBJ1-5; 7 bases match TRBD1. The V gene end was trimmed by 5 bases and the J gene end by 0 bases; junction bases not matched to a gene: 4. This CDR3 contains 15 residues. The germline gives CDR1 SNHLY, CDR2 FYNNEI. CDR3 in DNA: TGTGCCAGCAGTCTACAGGGGAATAGCAATCAGCCCCAGCATTTT. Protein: CASSLQGNSNQPQHF.

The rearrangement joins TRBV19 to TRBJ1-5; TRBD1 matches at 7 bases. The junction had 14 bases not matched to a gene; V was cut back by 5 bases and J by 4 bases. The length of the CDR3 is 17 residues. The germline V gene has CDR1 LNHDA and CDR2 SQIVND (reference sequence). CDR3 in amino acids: CASSSIDRDVRNQPQHF. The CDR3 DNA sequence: TGTGCCAGTAGTTCGATCGACAGGGATGTCCGTAATCAGCCCCAGCATTTT.

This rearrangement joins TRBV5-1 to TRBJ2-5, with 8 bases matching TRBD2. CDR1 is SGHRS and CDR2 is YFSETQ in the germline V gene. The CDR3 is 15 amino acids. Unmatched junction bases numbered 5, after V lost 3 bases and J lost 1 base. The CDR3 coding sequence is TGCGCCAGCAGCTCTAAGCGGGGGCGCCAAGAGACCCAGTACTTC. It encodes CASSSKRGRQETQYF.

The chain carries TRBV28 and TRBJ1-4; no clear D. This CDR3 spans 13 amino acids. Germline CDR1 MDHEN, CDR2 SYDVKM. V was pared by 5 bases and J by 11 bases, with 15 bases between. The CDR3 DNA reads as TGTGCCAGCAGTCCCCAGGCCGTTCTGAAACTGTTTTTT. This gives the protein CASSPQAVLKLFF.

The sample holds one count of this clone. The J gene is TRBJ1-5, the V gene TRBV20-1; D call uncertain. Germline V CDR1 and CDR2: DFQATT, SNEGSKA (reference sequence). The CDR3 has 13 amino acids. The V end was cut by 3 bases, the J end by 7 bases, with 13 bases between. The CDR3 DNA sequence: TGCAGTGCTAGTCTCAGCTTAGACCAGCCCCAGCATTTT. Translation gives CSASLSLDQPQHF.

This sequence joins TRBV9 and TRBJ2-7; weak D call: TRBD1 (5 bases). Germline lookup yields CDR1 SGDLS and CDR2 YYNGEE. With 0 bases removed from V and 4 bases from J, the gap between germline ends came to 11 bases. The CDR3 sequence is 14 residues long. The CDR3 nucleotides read TGTGCCAGCAGCGTAGGGATAGCAGGGTACGAGCAGTACTTC. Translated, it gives CASSVGIAGYEQYF.

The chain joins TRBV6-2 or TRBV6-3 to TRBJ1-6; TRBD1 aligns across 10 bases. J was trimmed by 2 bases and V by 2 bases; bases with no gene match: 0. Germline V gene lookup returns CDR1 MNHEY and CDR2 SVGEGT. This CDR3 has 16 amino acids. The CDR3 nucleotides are TGTGCCAGCAGTTACGGGACAGGGGCCTATAATTCACCCCTCCACTTT. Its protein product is CASSYGTGAYNSPLHF.

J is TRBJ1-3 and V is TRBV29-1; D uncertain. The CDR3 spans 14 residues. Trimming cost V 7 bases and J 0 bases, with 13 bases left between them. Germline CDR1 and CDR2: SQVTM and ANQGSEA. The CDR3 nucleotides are TGCAGCGCCGTGGATACGGGCTCTGGAAACACCATATATTTT. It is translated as CSAVDTGSGNTIYF.

The CDR3 protein is CASSFNGLSWETQYF. Written as DNA, the CDR3 is TGTGCCAGCAGCTTCAACGGGTTAAGCTGGGAGACCCAGTACTTC. J is TRBJ2-5 and V is TRBV5-6; D gene ambiguous. There are 15 residues in the CDR3. CDR1 is SGHDT and CDR2 is YYEEEE in the germline V gene. Between the trimmed V and J ends, which lost 2 bases and 5 bases, there was a span of 16 bases.

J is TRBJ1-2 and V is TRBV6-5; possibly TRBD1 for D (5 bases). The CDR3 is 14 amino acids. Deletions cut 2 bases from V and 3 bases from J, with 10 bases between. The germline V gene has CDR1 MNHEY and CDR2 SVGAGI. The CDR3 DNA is TGTGCCAGCAGTTACAGGGGAGGGGACTATGGCTACACCTTC. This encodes CASSYRGGDYGYTF.

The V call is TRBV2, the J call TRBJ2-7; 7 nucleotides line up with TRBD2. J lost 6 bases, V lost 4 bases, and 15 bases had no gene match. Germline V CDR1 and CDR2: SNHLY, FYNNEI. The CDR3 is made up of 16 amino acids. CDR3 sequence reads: CASSVFFGLGIGEQYF. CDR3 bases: TGTGCCAGCAGTGTGTTCTTTGGACTAGGGATAGGCGAGCAGTACTTC.